The rows below give T cell receptor beta chains drawn from one sample of a study of T cells in localized non-small cell lung cancer. Measured with immunoSEQ multiplex PCR; TCRdb has only the in-frame clones, and not every one. The sample includes almost 1,000 clones, about 19% of them seen just once. The source material was lung tumor tissue, sampled before any cancer treatment. The receptors stem from a man between 40 and 70 years old with stage II squamous cell lung carcinoma. CDR3s include the opening cysteine and the closing phenylalanine or tryptophan. The order of the fields is J gene, V gene, CDR3 protein.

TRBJ1-3,TRBV6-8,CASSDGISGNTIYF
TRBJ2-7,TRBV6-8,CASGYSSYEQYF
TRBJ1-2,TRBV11-3,CASSLGTGKPGYTF
TRBJ2-7,TRBV28,CASRSGGYEQYF
TRBJ2-7,TRBV28,CASSTPRGWTYEQYF
TRBJ1-6,TRBV30,CAWSPRTGQGSPLHF
TRBJ2-6,TRBV28,CASSLLDSGANVLTF
TRBJ1-2,TRBV18,CASSRDRGRIGYTF
TRBJ1-2,TRBV19,CASSIDVAAPVGYTF
TRBJ2-6,TRBV5-1,CASSSTSGANVLTF
TRBJ2-7,TRBV11-3,CASSLFQGPYEQYF
TRBJ1-3,TRBV15,CATSRGKEGARGNTIYF
TRBJ2-1,TRBV11-3,CASSAWPDGQSPYNEQFF
TRBJ2-7,TRBV29-1,CSVGDLYYEQYF
TRBJ2-2,TRBV9,CASSPTSRGTNTGELFF
TRBJ1-1,TRBV6-8,CASSYSRVMNTEAFF
TRBJ2-2,TRBV29-1,CSVEGPRYTGELFF
TRBJ2-7,TRBV19,CASSIGTGNQDEQYF
TRBJ2-5,TRBV6-8,CASSPWGNTANEETQYF
TRBJ1-5,TRBV19,CASSRRLYSNQPQHF
TRBJ2-1,TRBV6-8,CASRLLGENEQFF
TRBJ1-5,TRBV11-3,CASSLWGYNQPQHF
TRBJ1-1,TRBV9,CASSVDTGGMNTEAFF
TRBJ1-1,TRBV6-8,CASSYGQNTEAFF
TRBJ2-1,TRBV6-8,CASSGGGTSGIYNEQFF
TRBJ1-5,TRBV6-8,CASSYVDTNQPQHF
TRBJ1-1,TRBV6-7,CASSYSNQAFF
TRBJ2-7,TRBV28,CASKGYTSEQYF
TRBJ2-1,TRBV9,CASSVSGSSYNEQFF
TRBJ1-2,TRBV6-8,CASSDRGGMGGYTF
TRBJ1-6,TRBV28,CASSPAALSPLHF
TRBJ2-7,TRBV28,CASSSNTGKQYF
TRBJ1-2,TRBV6-8,CASSMDGNYGYTF
TRBJ1-2,TRBV19,CASSIWGRPSNYGYTF
TRBJ2-5,TRBV9,CASSLGLAGTETQYF
TRBJ1-6,TRBV19,CASSPQTGDGSPLHF
TRBJ2-7,TRBV6-8,CASSSSDRGYEQYF
TRBJ1-6,TRBV11-3,CASSPPWDPHNSPLHF
TRBJ2-3,TRBV28,CASTPPRGTQYF
TRBJ2-7,TRBV19,CASKGDSRNYEQYF
TRBJ2-5,TRBV18,CASSPPGTGVKTQYF
TRBJ1-2,TRBV16,CASSQRDSDGYTF
TRBJ1-2,TRBV19,CATYQTGAGYTF
TRBJ2-1,TRBV19,CASSYEAGVIYNEQFF
TRBJ2-7,TRBV11-3,CASSPSVLPYEQYF
TRBJ2-2,TRBV19,CASSMGTVNTGELFF